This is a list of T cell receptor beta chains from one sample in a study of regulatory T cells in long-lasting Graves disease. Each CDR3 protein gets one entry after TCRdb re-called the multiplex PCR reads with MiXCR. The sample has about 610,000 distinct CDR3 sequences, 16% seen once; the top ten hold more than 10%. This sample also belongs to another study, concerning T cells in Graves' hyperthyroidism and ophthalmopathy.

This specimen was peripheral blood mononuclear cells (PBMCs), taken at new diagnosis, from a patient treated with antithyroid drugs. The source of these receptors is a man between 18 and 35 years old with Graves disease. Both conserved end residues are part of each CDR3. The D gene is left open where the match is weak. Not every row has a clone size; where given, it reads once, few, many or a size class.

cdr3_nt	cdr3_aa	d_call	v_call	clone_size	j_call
TGTGCCTGGAGTGTACAGGCTAGCGCTTACAATAAGCAGTTCTTC	CAWSVQASAYNKQFF	-	TRBV30	-	TRBJ2-1
TGTGCCAGCAGTTACCTTCCTAGCGGCTTCTACAATGAGCAGTTCTTC	CASSYLPSGFYNEQFF	TRBD2	TRBV6-5	-	TRBJ2-1
TGCGCCAGCAGTCCCGGGACAGGGCGTTTAGATACGCAGTATTTT	CASSPGTGRLDTQYF	TRBD1	TRBV10-1	few	TRBJ2-3
TGTGCCAGCAGGAACAGGGGGATGCAGTACTTC	CASRNRGMQYF	TRBD1	TRBV28	few	TRBJ2-7
TGCAGTGTTGGGACAGGGTTGGCTTTGGACAGGGACACTGAAGCTTTCTTT	CSVGTGLALDRDTEAFF	TRBD1	TRBV20-1	-	TRBJ1-1
TGTGCCTGGGCACCACTAGCGGTGCAAGAGACCCAGTACTTC	CAWAPLAVQETQYF	TRBD2	TRBV30	many	TRBJ2-5
TGTGCCAGCAGCCTCGGGACTAGCGCCCCGAACACCGGGGAGCTGTTTTTT	CASSLGTSAPNTGELFF	TRBD2	TRBV5-4	-	TRBJ2-2
TGCGCCAGCAGCCGCCACCAGTCACAGGGCAGCGAGCAGTACTTC	CASSRHQSQGSEQYF	-	TRBV4-1	-	TRBJ2-7
TGTGCTAGCAGCTCACTTACCTGGGGCGGGGAGCTGTTTTTT	CASSSLTWGGELFF	-	TRBV7-7	few	TRBJ2-2
TGTGCCAGCAGCTTGGATGTGACAGGTAGTAATGAGCAGTTCTTC	CASSLDVTGSNEQFF	-	TRBV5-8	many	TRBJ2-1
TGTGCCAGCAGCACAGGGAGGGTGGGGTCTGGAAACACCATATATTTT	CASSTGRVGSGNTIYF	-	TRBV11-2	few	TRBJ1-3
TGTGCCAGCAGTTGGGGGGCCCGAGGGGGCTCCTACAATGAGCAGTTCTTC	CASSWGARGGSYNEQFF	-	TRBV27	-	TRBJ2-1
TGTGCCAGCAGTCCCCTTCGTTCTGGGAAAAACACTGAAGCTTTCTTT	CASSPLRSGKNTEAFF	-	TRBV28	many	TRBJ1-1
TGTGCCAGCAGCCGTTTGACAGCCCTGAATGAAAAACTGTTTTTT	CASSRLTALNEKLFF	-	TRBV11-2	many	TRBJ1-4
TGTGCCAGCAGCCTCCATCCGCGGACCCAGTACTTC	CASSLHPRTQYF	-	TRBV14	many	TRBJ2-5
TGCAGTGCTAGCAAGGGTTTGGATGGCTACACCTTC	CSASKGLDGYTF	-	TRBV20-1	many	TRBJ1-2
TGTGCCAGCAGGACGGACAGGGAAGGTGAAAAACTGTTTTTT	CASRTDREGEKLFF	TRBD1	TRBV6-1	few	TRBJ1-4
TGTGCCAGCAGTTGGGCCCCTGGCCGCTCCTACGAGCAGTACTTC	CASSWAPGRSYEQYF	-	TRBV12-3/TRBV12-4	few	TRBJ2-7
TGTGCCAGCAGCCTCCTTAGCGGGAGTTTCGTTGAGCAGTTCTTC	CASSLLSGSFVEQFF	TRBD2	TRBV7-6	many	TRBJ2-1
TGTGCCAGCAGCCAATCCAAGATCTCTAGCAGTGAGCAGTTCTTC	CASSQSKISSSEQFF	-	TRBV3-1	many	TRBJ2-1
TGTGCCAGCAGTTTAAGGGGGGACGATGGCTACACCTTC	CASSLRGDDGYTF	-	TRBV28	many	TRBJ1-2
TGTGCCAGCAGCTTATCCTCCACAGGGTCTGGGGCCAACGTCCTGACTTTC	CASSLSSTGSGANVLTF	-	TRBV7-9	-	TRBJ2-6
TGTGCCAGCATTTCCGACAGGAGTCCCTACGAGCAGTACTTC	CASISDRSPYEQYF	-	TRBV6-1	-	TRBJ2-7
TGTGCCAGCAGCCATGCTACAGGGGAATACGAGCAGTACTTC	CASSHATGEYEQYF	TRBD1	TRBV7-3	many	TRBJ2-7
TGCAGCGTCCTCCCGGGAGTGAACACCGGGGAGCTGTTTTTT	CSVLPGVNTGELFF	-	TRBV29-1	few	TRBJ2-2
TGTGCCAGCAGTCGATCCCCCGGGGAGCTGTTTTTT	CASSRSPGELFF	-	TRBV6-1	many	TRBJ2-2
TGCAGTGCTGAGGACAATCTGGCGGGCTATGGCTACACCTTC	CSAEDNLAGYGYTF	-	TRBV20-1	many	TRBJ1-2
TGTGCCAGCAGCGCAGCGGACAGGGAAACCTACGAGCAGTACTTC	CASSAADRETYEQYF	TRBD1	TRBV13	-	TRBJ2-7
TGTGCCAGCAGTGATAAGTCCTACGAGCAGTACTTC	CASSDKSYEQYF	-	TRBV2	many	TRBJ2-7
TGTGCCAGCAGTGAACTAGGGACTCCTCCCTACGAGCAGTACTTC	CASSELGTPPYEQYF	-	TRBV6-1	many	TRBJ2-7
TGCGCCAGCAGCCAAGGGGGTTGGGGCAACGGCACAGATACGCAGTATTTT	CASSQGGWGNGTDTQYF	-	TRBV4-1	few	TRBJ2-3
TGCGCCAGCCAGGGGGCGCAGGGGCAGTACTTC	CASQGAQGQYF	TRBD1	TRBV5-1	many	TRBJ2-7
TGTGCCAGCAGCTCGCGTAGGAGCACAGATACGCAGTATTTT	CASSSRRSTDTQYF	-	TRBV4-2	-	TRBJ2-3
TGTGCCAGCAGCCCCAAGGAACAAGTGGAACTGTTTTTT	CASSPKEQVELFF	-	TRBV4-2	few	TRBJ1-4
TGTGCCAGCAGCTTAGGAGGGGGATATACCTACGAGCAGTACTTC	CASSLGGGYTYEQYF	-	TRBV11-2	many	TRBJ2-7
TGTGCCAGCGCGGGCGGAACAGGGAAAGCTTTCTTT	CASAGGTGKAFF	-	TRBV6-1	-	TRBJ1-1
TGTGCCAGCAGTTTAGGGGGCGGGACGGGACAGCACAACCGCGAGCAGTACTTC	CASSLGGGTGQHNREQYF	-	TRBV27	many	TRBJ2-7
TGTGCCAGCAGTTTAGGGACATCGAACACCGGGGAGCTGTTTTTT	CASSLGTSNTGELFF	-	TRBV27	few	TRBJ2-2
TGTGCCAGCAGGCCGGGCGGGAGTGGGAGTCGAGAGACCCAGTACTTC	CASRPGGSGSRETQYF	TRBD2	TRBV28	many	TRBJ2-5
TGTGCCAGCAGCGTAGAGCCTAGCGGGACCTACAATGAGCAGTTCTTC	CASSVEPSGTYNEQFF	TRBD2	TRBV9	-	TRBJ2-1
TGTGCCACCAGCAGAGCGGGTCCCTTATTGTATGGCTACACCTTC	CATSRAGPLLYGYTF	-	TRBV15	many	TRBJ1-2